These T cell receptor beta chains were read from a single sample in a study of spatial heterogeneity in lung cancer. Each CDR3 protein gets one entry after TCRdb re-called the 5' RACE reads with MiXCR. The top ten clones hold approximately 40% of a sample with about 45,000 distinct CDR3 sequences, about 12% of them seen once. The source material was PBMCs, sampled at surgery. The receptors were gathered from a female donor with early-stage non-small cell lung cancer. The CDR3 runs from the conserved cysteine through the conserved F or W. Each record gives: J gene, D gene, V gene, CDR3 length, clone size, CDR3 protein, CDR3 DNA. The D gene is left open where the match is weak. Size values are once, few and many counts, or a class for expanded clones, and some rows have none.

>TRBJ2-7|NA|TRBV30|13|many
CAWSSGQTYEQYF
TGTGCCTGGAGCTCAGGGCAAACCTACGAGCAGTACTTC
>TRBJ1-6|NA|TRBV6-5|16|few
CASSKNTEFYNSPLHF
TGTGCCAGCAGCAAAAACACGGAGTTCTATAATTCACCCCTCCACTTT
>TRBJ1-4|NA|TRBV19|16|NA
CASSRGMGTTNEKLFF
TGTGCCAGTAGTAGAGGGATGGGGACAACTAATGAAAAACTGTTTTTT
>TRBJ2-3|TRBD2|TRBV2|13|NA
CATGLAGPDTQYF
TGTGCCACCGGACTAGCGGGGCCAGATACGCAGTATTTT
>TRBJ1-1|NA|TRBV28|14|medium-sized
CASSFADKNTEAFF
TGTGCCAGCAGTTTTGCTGACAAGAACACTGAAGCTTTCTTT
>TRBJ1-1|NA|TRBV12-5|14|many
CASGPLRGFTEAFF
TGTGCTAGTGGCCCCCTTAGGGGGTTCACTGAAGCTTTCTTT
>TRBJ1-2|TRBD1|TRBV29-1|14|few
CSVQTSQGVSGYTF
TGCAGCGTTCAGACTTCACAGGGGGTCTCTGGCTACACCTTC
>TRBJ2-1|TRBD2|TRBV12-3/TRBV12-4|14|few
CASTVAGGYNEQFF
TGTGCCAGCACCGTAGCGGGGGGCTACAATGAGCAGTTCTTC
>TRBJ2-3|NA|TRBV12-3/TRBV12-4|14|NA
CASWTSGGTDTQYF
TGTGCCAGCTGGACGAGTGGTGGCACAGATACGCAGTATTTT
>TRBJ2-7|TRBD1|TRBV12-3/TRBV12-4|14|NA
CASSLRQGQSEQYF
TGTGCCAGCAGTTTGAGACAGGGCCAATCCGAGCAGTACTTC
>TRBJ1-2|NA|TRBV6-5|14|NA
CASTPGGANYGYTF
TGTGCCAGCACCCCCGGGGGGGCTAACTATGGCTACACCTTC
>TRBJ2-3|TRBD1|TRBV6-6|13|NA
CATVGQNTDTQYF
TGTGCCACCGTGGGACAGAACACAGATACGCAGTATTTT
>TRBJ2-5|NA|TRBV28|15|NA
CASSSGTRVLETQYF
TGTGCCAGCAGCTCCGGGACCCGGGTGCTGGAGACCCAGTACTTC
>TRBJ2-3|NA|TRBV12-3/TRBV12-4|14|few
CASSLALASDTQYF
TGTGCCAGCAGTTTAGCTCTTGCATCAGATACGCAGTATTTT
>TRBJ2-1|NA|TRBV4-3|16|NA
CASSQQTGLSYNEQFF
TGCGCCAGCAGCCAACAAACAGGTCTATCCTACAATGAGCAGTTCTTC
>TRBJ1-4|NA|TRBV5-4|14|NA
CASSLRGPNEKLFF
TGTGCCAGCAGCCTACGCGGACCTAATGAAAAACTGTTTTTT
>TRBJ2-3|TRBD2|TRBV11-2|18|NA
CASSLGRGAGGLADTQYF
TGTGCCAGCAGCTTAGGCCGGGGAGCGGGGGGGCTCGCAGATACGCAGTATTTT
>TRBJ2-3|NA|TRBV4-3|16|few
CASSLRGGQFTDTQYF
TGCGCCAGCAGCCTGCGGGGAGGACAATTCACAGATACGCAGTATTTT
>TRBJ2-2|TRBD2|TRBV5-1|16|many
CASSLEPGGNTGELFF
TGCGCCAGCAGCTTGGAGCCGGGAGGAAACACCGGGGAGCTGTTTTTT
>TRBJ2-1|NA|TRBV7-2|13|NA
CASSLDSYNEQFF
TGTGCCAGCAGCTTAGATTCCTACAATGAGCAGTTCTTC
>TRBJ1-1|NA|TRBV5-1|15|many
CASSLDWTVNTEAFF
TGCGCCAGCAGCTTGGATTGGACAGTGAACACTGAAGCTTTCTTT
>TRBJ2-3|TRBD1|TRBV7-9|19|few
CASSPGLQGAAISTDTQYF
TGTGCCAGCAGCCCGGGCCTACAGGGGGCGGCGATCAGCACAGATACGCAGTATTTT
>TRBJ1-2|NA|TRBV3-1|15|few
CASSQVGPRAWGYTF
TGTGCCAGCAGCCAAGTGGGGCCACGGGCATGGGGCTACACCTTC
>TRBJ1-1|NA|TRBV12-3/TRBV12-4|15|NA
CASSGRVGAATEAFF
TGTGCCAGCAGTGGCAGGGTGGGGGCGGCCACTGAAGCTTTCTTT
>TRBJ1-6|TRBD1|TRBV4-1|17|few
CASSSITSQGASSPLHF
TGCGCCAGCAGCTCAATAACTAGCCAGGGGGCTAGTTCACCCCTCCACTTT
>TRBJ1-3|TRBD1|TRBV7-2|14|NA
CASSLTGVGNTIYF
TGTGCCAGCAGCTTGACAGGGGTTGGAAACACCATATATTTT
>TRBJ1-1|NA|TRBV5-4|15|NA
CASSRNRVSSTEAFF
TGTGCCAGCAGCCGCAACAGGGTGTCGTCCACTGAAGCTTTCTTT
>TRBJ2-7|NA|TRBV20-1|13|NA
CSASSPSGYEQYF
TGCAGTGCTAGTAGTCCTAGTGGCTACGAGCAGTACTTC
>TRBJ1-2|NA|TRBV12-5|13|few
CASGLVQGGGYTF
TGTGCTAGTGGTTTGGTACAAGGAGGAGGCTACACCTTC
>TRBJ2-4|TRBD2|TRBV6-5|15|NA
CASSYTLDGEGIQYF
TGTGCCAGCAGTTACACCCTAGACGGGGAGGGCATTCAGTACTTC
>TRBJ2-1|NA|TRBV24-1|12|NA
CATSDWDNEQFF
TGTGCCACCAGTGATTGGGACAATGAGCAGTTCTTC
>TRBJ1-1|NA|TRBV6-6|12|many
CASSSTGIEAFF
TGTGCCAGCAGTTCCACTGGAATTGAAGCTTTCTTT
>TRBJ1-6|NA|TRBV20-1|15|NA
CSARDGSSYNSPLHF
TGCAGTGCTAGAGATGGGAGCTCCTATAATTCACCCCTCCACTTT
>TRBJ1-2|NA|TRBV10-3|13|many
CAISESTYSGYTF
TGTGCCATCAGTGAGTCGACATACAGTGGCTACACCTTC
>TRBJ2-2|NA|TRBV28|13|few
CASSSRNTGELFF
TGTGCCAGCAGTTCTAGGAACACCGGGGAGCTGTTTTTT
>TRBJ2-6|NA|TRBV20-1|15|NA
CSARDDSSGANVLTF
TGCAGTGCTAGAGATGACAGCTCTGGGGCCAACGTCCTGACTTTC
>TRBJ2-7|NA|TRBV27|14|NA
CASRLQGVYGEQYF
TGTGCCAGCAGACTCCAGGGAGTCTATGGCGAGCAGTACTTC
>TRBJ2-7|NA|TRBV2|11|NA
CASSVLYEQYF
TGTGCCAGCAGTGTGCTGTACGAGCAGTACTTC
>TRBJ1-3|NA|TRBV7-4|16|NA
CASSTGTPGPGNTIYF
TGTGCCAGCAGCACCGGTACTCCTGGCCCTGGAAACACCATATATTTT
>TRBJ2-7|NA|TRBV3-1|13|few
CASSLRISYEQYF
TGTGCCAGCAGCCTGCGGATTTCCTACGAGCAGTACTTC
>TRBJ2-3|TRBD1|TRBV29-1|14|many
CSVDPGQGRYTQYF
TGCAGCGTCGACCCGGGACAGGGGCGGTATACGCAGTATTTT
>TRBJ1-6|NA|TRBV28|15|few
CASSPSRGGNSPLHF
TGTGCCAGCAGCCCAAGTAGGGGGGGTAATTCACCCCTCCACTTT
>TRBJ2-7|NA|TRBV5-6|16|once
CASSSGGGGRSYEQYF
TGTGCCAGCAGCTCCGGAGGCGGGGGCAGGTCCTACGAGCAGTACTTC
>TRBJ1-1|TRBD1|TRBV29-1|14|NA
CSVEVGQVNTEAFF
TGCAGCGTTGAAGTGGGACAGGTGAACACTGAAGCTTTCTTT
>TRBJ2-7|TRBD1|TRBV7-8|15|few
CASSLEGTDIYEQYF
TGTGCCAGCAGCTTAGAGGGGACAGATATTTACGAGCAGTACTTC
>TRBJ2-2|TRBD2|TRBV4-2|16|few
CASSHGGGTKEGELFF
TGTGCCAGCAGCCACGGGGGGGGGACTAAAGAAGGGGAGCTGTTTTTT
>TRBJ2-3|TRBD2|TRBV6-2/TRBV6-3|16|NA
CATMGGSPSSTDTQYF
TGTGCCACAATGGGCGGGAGCCCTTCTAGCACAGATACGCAGTATTTT
>TRBJ1-1|NA|TRBV5-4|15|NA
CASSGNRVRNTEAFF
TGTGCCAGCAGCGGAAACAGGGTGAGAAACACTGAAGCTTTCTTT
>TRBJ2-3|TRBD2|TRBV7-9|18|NA
CASSPRVAGAHAGDTQYF
TGTGCCAGCAGCCCCCGAGTAGCGGGGGCCCACGCAGGGGATACGCAGTATTTT
>TRBJ1-1|NA|TRBV10-3|13|NA
CAISDNKNTEAFF
TGTGCCATCAGTGACAACAAGAACACTGAAGCTTTCTTT
>TRBJ2-7|NA|TRBV7-2|14|NA
CASSLGRGADEQYF
TGTGCCAGCAGCTTAGGGAGAGGGGCAGACGAGCAGTACTTC
>TRBJ1-2|NA|TRBV2|13|once
CASMISDLYGDTF
TGTGCCAGTATGATTTCGGACCTCTATGGCGACACCTTC
>TRBJ1-1|NA|TRBV29-1|13|few
CSVTRGLGTEAFF
TGCAGCGTGACCAGAGGGCTGGGCACTGAAGCTTTCTTT
>TRBJ2-4|NA|TRBV6-5|11|few
CASSYGAIQYF
TGTGCCAGCAGTTACGGGGCTATTCAGTACTTC
>TRBJ2-3|NA|TRBV20-1|15|NA
CSARRNGVGLDTQYF
TGCAGTGCTAGGCGTAACGGCGTTGGGTTAGATACGCAGTATTTT
>TRBJ2-1|TRBD2|TRBV13|16|NA
CASSSLISGGDNEQFF
TGTGCCAGCAGCTCCCTAATTAGCGGGGGCGACAATGAGCAGTTCTTC
>TRBJ2-5|NA|TRBV5-6|16|NA
CASSLLIGGEGETQYF
TGTGCCAGCAGCTTGTTAATTGGAGGGGAAGGGGAGACCCAGTACTTC